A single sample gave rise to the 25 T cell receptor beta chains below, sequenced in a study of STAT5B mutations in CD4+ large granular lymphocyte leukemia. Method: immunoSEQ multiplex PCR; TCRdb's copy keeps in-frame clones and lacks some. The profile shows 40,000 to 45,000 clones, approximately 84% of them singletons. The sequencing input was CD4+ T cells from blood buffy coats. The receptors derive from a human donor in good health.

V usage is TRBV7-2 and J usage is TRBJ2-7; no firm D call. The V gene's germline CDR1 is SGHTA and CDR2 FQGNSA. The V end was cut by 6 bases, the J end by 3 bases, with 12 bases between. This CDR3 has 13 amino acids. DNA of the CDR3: TGTGCCAGCAGACCACGGGTCAACTACGAGCAGTACTTC. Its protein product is CASRPRVNYEQYF.

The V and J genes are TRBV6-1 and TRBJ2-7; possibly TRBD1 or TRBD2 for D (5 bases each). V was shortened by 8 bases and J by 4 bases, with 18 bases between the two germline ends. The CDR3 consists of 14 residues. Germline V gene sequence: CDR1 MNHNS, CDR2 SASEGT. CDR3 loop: CASQFIGTEYEQYF. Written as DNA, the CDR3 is TGTGCCAGCCAGTTTATTGGGACGGAATACGAGCAGTACTTC.

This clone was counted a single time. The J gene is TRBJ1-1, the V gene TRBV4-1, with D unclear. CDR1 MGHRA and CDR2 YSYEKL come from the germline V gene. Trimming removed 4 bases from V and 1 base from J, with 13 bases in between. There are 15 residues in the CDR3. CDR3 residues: CASSPGFGENTEAFF. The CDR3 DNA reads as TGCGCCAGCAGCCCAGGTTTCGGGGAGAACACTGAAGCTTTCTTT.

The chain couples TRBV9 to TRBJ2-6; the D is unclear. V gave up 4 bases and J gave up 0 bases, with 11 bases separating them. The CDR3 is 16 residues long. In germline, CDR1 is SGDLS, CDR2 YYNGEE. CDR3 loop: CASSSRHSSGANVLTF. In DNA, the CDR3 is TGTGCCAGCAGCAGCCGACACAGCTCTGGGGCCAACGTCCTGACTTTC.

CDR3 nucleotide sequence: TGTGCCAGCAGTTACTTAGGACTAGCGGGAGACAATGAGCAGTTCTTC. As protein: CASSYLGLAGDNEQFF. This chain links TRBV6-5 with TRBJ2-1, with 13 bases matching TRBD2. The junction had 2 bases not matched to a gene; V was cut back by 1 base and J by 5 bases. CDR1 and CDR2 (germline): MNHEY, SVGAGI. There are 16 residues in the CDR3.

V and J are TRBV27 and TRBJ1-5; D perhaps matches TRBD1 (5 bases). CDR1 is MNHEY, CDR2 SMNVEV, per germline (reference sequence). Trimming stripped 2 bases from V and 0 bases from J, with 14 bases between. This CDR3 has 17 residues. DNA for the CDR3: TGTGCCAGCAGTTTAGTCTGGGTAGGGGATAGCAATCAGCCCCAGCATTTT. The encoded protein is CASSLVWVGDSNQPQHF.

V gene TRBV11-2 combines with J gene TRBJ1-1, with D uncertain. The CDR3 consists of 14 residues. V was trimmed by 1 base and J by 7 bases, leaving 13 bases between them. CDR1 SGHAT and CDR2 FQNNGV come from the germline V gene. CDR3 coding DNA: TGTGCCAGCAGCTTAGGGTACCCGGTCGGTGAAGCTTTCTTT. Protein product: CASSLGYPVGEAFF.

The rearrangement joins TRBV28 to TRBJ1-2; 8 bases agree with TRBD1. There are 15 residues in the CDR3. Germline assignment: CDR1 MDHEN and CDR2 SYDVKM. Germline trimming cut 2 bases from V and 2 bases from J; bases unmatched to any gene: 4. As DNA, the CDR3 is TGTGCCAGCAGTTTAATGCAGGGGGCGAACTATGGCTACACCTTC. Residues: CASSLMQGANYGYTF.

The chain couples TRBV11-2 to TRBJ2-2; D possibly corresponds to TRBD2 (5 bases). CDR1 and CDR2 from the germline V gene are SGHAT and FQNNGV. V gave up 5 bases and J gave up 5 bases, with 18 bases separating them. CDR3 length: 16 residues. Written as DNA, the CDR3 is TGTGCCAGCAGCCGCGACGGACTCGGACGTACCGGGGAGCTGTTTTTT. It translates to CASSRDGLGRTGELFF.

CDR3 loop: CATEGGSGSRRTYEQYF. Here the CDR3 DNA reads TGTGCCACCGAAGGAGGGAGTGGGTCGCGCCGTACCTACGAGCAGTACTTC. The chain is built from TRBV11-1 and TRBJ2-7; weak D call: TRBD2 (6 bases). This CDR3 is built from 17 residues. Germline V gene data show CDR1 as SGHAT and CDR2 as FQDESV (reference sequence). V was pared by 10 bases and J by 2 bases, with 27 bases between.

CDR3 DNA sequence: TGTGCCAGCAGCAGGACACAGGGGAGCAATCAGCCCCAGCATTTT. Translated: CASSRTQGSNQPQHF. The chain links TRBV6-1 to TRBJ1-5, with 7 bases lining up with TRBD1. The CDR3 has 15 amino acids. Germline CDR1 and CDR2: MNHNS and SASEGT. Trimming cost V 6 bases and J 1 base; bases outside gene matches: 6.

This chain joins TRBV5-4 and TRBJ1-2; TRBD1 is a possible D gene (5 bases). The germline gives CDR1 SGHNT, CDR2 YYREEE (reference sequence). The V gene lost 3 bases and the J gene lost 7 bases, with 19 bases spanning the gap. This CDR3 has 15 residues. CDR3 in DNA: TGTGCCAGCAGCTGGCGGCAGGGTGAAGTGGGTGGCTACACCTTC. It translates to CASSWRQGEVGGYTF.

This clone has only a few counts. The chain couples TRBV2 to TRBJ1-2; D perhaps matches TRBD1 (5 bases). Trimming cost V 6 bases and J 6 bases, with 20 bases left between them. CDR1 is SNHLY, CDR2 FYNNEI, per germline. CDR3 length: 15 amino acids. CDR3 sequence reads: CASRRLGTGDDGYTF. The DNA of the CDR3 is TGTGCCAGCAGACGGCTAGGGACCGGGGACGATGGCTACACCTTC.

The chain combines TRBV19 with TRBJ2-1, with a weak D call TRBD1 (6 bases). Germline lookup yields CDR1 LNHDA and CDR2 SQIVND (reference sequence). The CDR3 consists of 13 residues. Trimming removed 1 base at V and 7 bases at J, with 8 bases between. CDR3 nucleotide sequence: TGTGCCAGTAGTATAGGGGGGCCAAATGAGCAGTTCTTC. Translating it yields CASSIGGPNEQFF.

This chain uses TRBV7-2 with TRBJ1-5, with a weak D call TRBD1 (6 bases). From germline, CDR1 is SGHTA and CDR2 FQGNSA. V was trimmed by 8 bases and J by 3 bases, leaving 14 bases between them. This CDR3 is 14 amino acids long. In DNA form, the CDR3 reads TGTGCCAGCGGGGCCGGACAGTCCAATCAGCCCCAGCATTTT. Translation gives CASGAGQSNQPQHF.

The CDR3 loop reads CASSELNVPDRGYEQYF. DNA of the CDR3: TGTGCCAGCAGTGAACTGAACGTCCCGGACAGGGGCTACGAGCAGTACTTC. The rearrangement uses TRBV2 and TRBJ2-7; TRBD1 agrees at 9 bases. Losses at the gene ends were 2 bases for V and 3 bases for J; bases not matched to a gene: 11. The V gene's germline CDR1 is SNHLY and CDR2 FYNNEI. The CDR3 runs to 17 residues.

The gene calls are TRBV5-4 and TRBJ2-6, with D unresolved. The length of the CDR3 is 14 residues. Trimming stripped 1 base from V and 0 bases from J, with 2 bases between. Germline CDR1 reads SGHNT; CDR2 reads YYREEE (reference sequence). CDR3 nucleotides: TGTGCCAGCAGCTTGCCCTCTGGGGCCAACGTCCTGACTTTC. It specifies CASSLPSGANVLTF.

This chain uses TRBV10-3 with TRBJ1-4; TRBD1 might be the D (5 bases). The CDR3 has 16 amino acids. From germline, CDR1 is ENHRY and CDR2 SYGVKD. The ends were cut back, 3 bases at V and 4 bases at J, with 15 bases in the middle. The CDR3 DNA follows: TGTGCCATCAGTGAAGCTTCGGGGGGGGTTAATGAAAAACTGTTTTTT. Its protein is CAISEASGGVNEKLFF.

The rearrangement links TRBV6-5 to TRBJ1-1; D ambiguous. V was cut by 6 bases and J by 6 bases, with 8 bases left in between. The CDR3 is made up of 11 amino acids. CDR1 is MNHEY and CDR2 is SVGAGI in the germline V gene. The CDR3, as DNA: TGTGCCAGCAGCCACAGATCTGAAGCTTTCTTT. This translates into CASSHRSEAFF.

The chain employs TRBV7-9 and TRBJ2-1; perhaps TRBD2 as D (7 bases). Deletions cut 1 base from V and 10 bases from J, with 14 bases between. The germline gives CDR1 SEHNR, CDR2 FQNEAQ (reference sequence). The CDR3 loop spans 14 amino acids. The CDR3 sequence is CASSLGGGAEEQFF. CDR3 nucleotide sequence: TGTGCCAGCAGCTTAGGTGGGGGGGCCGAGGAGCAGTTCTTC.

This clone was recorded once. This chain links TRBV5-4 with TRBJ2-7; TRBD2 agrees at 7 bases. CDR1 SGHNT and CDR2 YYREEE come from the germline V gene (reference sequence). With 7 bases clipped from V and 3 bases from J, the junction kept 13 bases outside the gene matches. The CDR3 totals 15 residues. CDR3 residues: CASARKRAGDYEQYF. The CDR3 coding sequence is TGTGCCAGCGCCCGAAAAAGGGCGGGAGACTACGAGCAGTACTTC.

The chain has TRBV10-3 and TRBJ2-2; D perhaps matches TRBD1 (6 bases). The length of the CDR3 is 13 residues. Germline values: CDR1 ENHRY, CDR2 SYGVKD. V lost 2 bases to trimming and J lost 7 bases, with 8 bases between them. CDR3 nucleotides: TGTGCCATCAGTGAGCTAGGGGGCGGGGAGCTGTTTTTT. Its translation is CAISELGGGELFF.

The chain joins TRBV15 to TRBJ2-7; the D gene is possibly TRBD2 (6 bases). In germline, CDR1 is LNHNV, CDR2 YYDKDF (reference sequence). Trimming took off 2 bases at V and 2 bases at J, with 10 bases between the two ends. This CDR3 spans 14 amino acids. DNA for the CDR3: TGTGCCACCAGCAGATCGGGGACTCCCTACGAGCAGTACTTC. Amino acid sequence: CATSRSGTPYEQYF. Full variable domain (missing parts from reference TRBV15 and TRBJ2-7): DAMVIQNPRYQVTQFGKPVTLSCSQTLNHNVMYWYQQKSSQAPKLLFHYYDKDFNNEADTPDNFQSRRPNTSFCFLDIRSPGLGDTAMYLCATSRSGTPYEQYFGPGTRLTVT.

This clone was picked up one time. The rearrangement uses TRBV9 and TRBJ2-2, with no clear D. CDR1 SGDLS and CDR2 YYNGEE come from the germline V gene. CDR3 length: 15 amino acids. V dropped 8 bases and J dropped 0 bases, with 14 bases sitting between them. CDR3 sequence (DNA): TGTGCCAGGGTCAAGATAATTACGAACACCGGGGAGCTGTTTTTT. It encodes CARVKIITNTGELFF.

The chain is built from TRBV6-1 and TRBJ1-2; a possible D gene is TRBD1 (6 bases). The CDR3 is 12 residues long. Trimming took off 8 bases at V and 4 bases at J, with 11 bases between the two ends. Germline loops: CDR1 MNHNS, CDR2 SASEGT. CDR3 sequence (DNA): TGTGCCAGCCAACAGGGCTTCTATGGCTACACCTTC. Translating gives CASQQGFYGYTF.